These 20 T cell receptor beta chains originate from one sample sequenced in a study of T cells in Graves' hyperthyroidism and ophthalmopathy. Amplification yielded TCR beta CDR3 regions, with RNA transcripts as the source. When the TCR CDR3 underwent first-round RT-PCR, the HTBI primer set was used. MiXCR, run by TCRdb on the multiplex PCR reads, gives a single entry per CDR3 protein. The repertoire holds some 740,000 distinct CDR3 sequences, 12% to 15% seen once, with approximately 10% in the top ten. The sample was blood. The receptors come from a woman between 18 and 29 years old with Graves' hyperthyroidism.

This clonotype was seen ten or more times. CDR3 in amino acids: CASSPEGGETQYF. DNA for the CDR3: TGTGCCAGCTCACCAGAGGGTGGCGAGACCCAGTACTTC. The chain is built from TRBV18 and TRBJ2-5; a possible D gene is TRBD2 (5 bases). V was clipped by 2 bases and J by 5 bases, with 9 bases between them. Looked up from germline, CDR1 is KGHSH and CDR2 is LQKENI. This CDR3 has 13 amino acids.

This clonotype was detected a few times. The chain combines TRBV4-1 with TRBJ1-5; 12 positions agree with TRBD1. Germline lookup yields CDR1 MGHRA and CDR2 YSYEKL. Trimming at V came to 0 bases and at J to 7 bases, leaving 7 bases not matched to a gene. This CDR3 has 17 amino acids. The CDR3 DNA is TGCGCCAGCAGCCAAGAAGGGACAGGGGGCAGGGGACAGCCCCAGCATTTT. Amino acids: CASSQEGTGGRGQPQHF.

This clonotype has at least ten counts. CDR3 nucleotide sequence: TGTGCCAGCAGGGAGAGGGGCGACGGAACTAATGAAAAACTGTTTTTT. Translation gives CASRERGDGTNEKLFF. The rearrangement uses TRBV28 and TRBJ1-4; D is perhaps TRBD1 (5 bases). With 6 bases removed from V and 1 base from J, the gap between germline ends came to 15 bases. Germline CDR1 is MDHEN and CDR2 is SYDVKM. This CDR3 contains 16 residues. Looking up the rest from reference TRBV28 and TRBJ1-4 gives the full variable domain: DVKVTQSSRYLVKRTGEKVFLECVQDMDHENMFWYRQDPGLGLRLIYFSYDVKMKEKGDIPEGYSVSREKKERFSLILESASTNQTSMYLCASRERGDGTNEKLFFGSGTQLSVL.

Only a few counts were recorded for this clonotype. V usage is TRBV15 and J usage is TRBJ2-6; D may match TRBD1 or TRBD2 (5 bases each). V lost 1 base and J 3 bases, leaving 13 bases between the germline ends. Germline V gene data show CDR1 as LNHNV and CDR2 as YYDKDF (reference sequence). The CDR3 totals 17 residues. The CDR3 DNA reads TGTGCCACCAGCAGAGTCATGGGGGTAGGTGGGGCCAACGTCCTGACTTTC. Amino acid sequence: CATSRVMGVGGANVLTF.

This clonotype was recorded many times. The gene calls are TRBV4-2 and TRBJ1-1; D is undetermined. The CDR3 is 14 amino acids. Per the germline V gene, CDR1 is LGHNA and CDR2 is YNFKEQ. V lost 0 bases and J 4 bases, leaving 9 bases between the germline ends. As DNA, the CDR3 is TGTGCCAGCAGCCAAGATCAGGTCGGCACTGAAGCTTTCTTT. Translation gives CASSQDQVGTEAFF.

This chain uses TRBV7-2 with TRBJ2-6; 11 bases match TRBD2. Germline V gene data show CDR1 as SGHTA and CDR2 as FQGNSA. There are 21 residues in the CDR3. Trimming cost V 6 bases and J 2 bases; bases outside gene matches: 18. In DNA, the CDR3 is TGTGCCAGCAGGACTTCAGGACTAGCGGGCGCAAATATAGCTGGGGCCAACGTCCTGACTTTC. This codes for CASRTSGLAGANIAGANVLTF.

This clonotype has a count of ten or more. The chain joins TRBV20-1 to TRBJ1-6, with D unclear. With 0 bases removed from V and 7 bases from J, the gap between germline ends came to 10 bases. The CDR3 covers 14 residues. Germline CDR1 DFQATT, CDR2 SNEGSKA (reference sequence). As DNA, the CDR3 is TGCAGTGCTAGAGAGGAGGGTATCAATTCACCCCTCCACTTT. This gives the protein CSAREEGINSPLHF.

This clonotype was detected ten times or more. This chain links TRBV28 with TRBJ1-5; the match to TRBD1 covers 8 bases. V trimming: 6 bases; J trimming: 5 bases; junction bases outside the gene matches: 9. This CDR3 is 15 amino acids long. CDR1 is MDHEN and CDR2 is SYDVKM in the germline V gene. Here the CDR3 reads CASSSSGQADQPQHF. The CDR3 DNA sequence: TGTGCCAGCAGCTCCTCGGGACAGGCGGATCAGCCCCAGCATTTT.

The sample holds a few counts of this clonotype. With a much larger clone just one base away, this may be a read error. This CDR3 fails to terminate in the conserved phenylalanine or tryptophan, so it likely reflects a read error. V and J are TRBV20-1 and TRBJ2-1; 10 nucleotides match TRBD2. Germline V CDR1 and CDR2: DFQATT, SNEGSKA (reference sequence). The length of the CDR3 is 15 residues. V was pared by 1 base and J by 8 bases, with 8 bases of the junction left unmatched. In nucleotides, the CDR3 is TGCAGTGCTAGAGTCCCGCTAGCGGGAGCCCATGAGCAGTTCTCC. The encoded protein is CSARVPLAGAHEQFS.

This clonotype was counted a few times. V gene TRBV19 combines with J gene TRBJ2-1; D unclear. Trimming took off 0 bases at V and 0 bases at J, with 6 bases between the two ends. This CDR3 has 15 amino acids. Germline V CDR1 and CDR2: LNHDA, SQIVND (reference sequence). The DNA for the CDR3 is TGTGCCAGTAGTATAGAGGAAAGCTCCTACAATGAGCAGTTCTTC. It specifies CASSIEESSYNEQFF. The whole variable domain, filled in from reference TRBV19 and TRBJ2-1, reads DGGITQSPKYLFRKEGQNVTLSCEQNLNHDAMYWYRQDPGQGLRLIYYSQIVNDFQKGDIAEGYSVSREKKESFPLTVTSAQKNPTAFYLCASSIEESSYNEQFFGPGTRLTVL.

This clonotype was observed at least ten times. This sequence joins TRBV12-3 or TRBV12-4 and TRBJ2-5; a weak D match, TRBD2 (6 bases). The V and J ends lost 4 bases and 2 bases respectively, with 20 bases between them. The length of the CDR3 is 17 residues. The CDR3 here is CASSSGGAGLGQETQYF. The CDR3 DNA reads TGTGCCAGCAGTTCAGGTGGCGCGGGGCTCGGGCAAGAGACCCAGTACTTC.

This clonotype was observed at least ten times. V and J are TRBV28 and TRBJ1-2; no reliable D call. CDR3 length: 15 residues. With 8 bases removed from V and 1 base from J, the gap between germline ends came to 17 bases. From germline, CDR1 is MDHEN and CDR2 SYDVKM. CDR3 residues: CASVTTLHHNYGYTF. CDR3 nucleotide sequence: TGTGCCAGCGTCACCACTCTCCACCATAACTATGGCTACACCTTC.

The table lists this clonotype with a few counts. The chain has TRBV30 and TRBJ2-3; D is unclear. Per germline, CDR1 GTSNPN and CDR2 SVGIG (reference sequence). V dropped 5 bases and J dropped 3 bases, with 9 bases sitting between them. The CDR3 runs 12 residues. The CDR3 DNA reads TGTGCCTGGGTTCAATGGACAGATACGCAGTATTTT. This codes for CAWVQWTDTQYF.

This clonotype has ten or more counts. J is TRBJ1-5 and V is TRBV6-1; 7 bases map to TRBD1. Germline CDR1 is MNHNS and CDR2 is SASEGT. The V segment lost 9 bases and the J segment 4 bases; nucleotides outside the gene matches: 12. The CDR3 length is 15 residues. CDR3 sequence: CASDRGQKINQPQHF. The CDR3 DNA follows: TGTGCCAGTGACCGGGGACAGAAGATTAATCAGCCCCAGCATTTT.

This clonotype was seen ten or more times. The chain combines TRBV20-1 with TRBJ2-7, with D possibly being TRBD1 or TRBD2 (5 bases each). CDR3 length: 13 amino acids. Germline V CDR1 and CDR2: DFQATT, SNEGSKA (reference sequence). The germline V and J ends were trimmed by 5 bases and 2 bases, with 13 bases remaining between them. The CDR3 DNA reads TGCAGTGCTTCCCGGGACCTTGCCTACGAGCAGTACTTC. Amino acid sequence: CSASRDLAYEQYF.

The chain uses TRBV5-8 and TRBJ1-1; D ambiguous. CDR3 length: 16 amino acids. Germline CDR1 reads SGHTS; CDR2 reads YDEGEE. V lost 3 bases to trimming and J lost 2 bases, with 17 bases between them. The CDR3 is CASSSPYWGYNTEAFF. The CDR3 DNA reads as TGTGCCAGCAGCTCTCCGTACTGGGGTTATAACACTGAAGCTTTCTTT.

As regards this clonotype: A single base separates this from a much larger clone, so it may be a read error. The rearrangement joins TRBV19 to TRBJ1-1, with D tentatively TRBD1 (6 bases). The germline CDR1 and CDR2 sequences are LNHDA and SQIVND (reference sequence). The CDR3 is made up of 14 amino acids. CDR3 amino acids: CTSRRGDKNTEAFF. In DNA form, the CDR3 reads TGTACCAGTAGAAGGGGGGACAAGAACACTGAAGCTTTCTTT.

The gene calls are TRBV10-3 and TRBJ2-5; 9 bases are shared with TRBD2. CDR3 length: 16 amino acids. J was trimmed by 3 bases and V by 0 bases; bases with no gene match: 5. Germline V gives CDR1 ENHRY, CDR2 SYGVKD. The CDR3 DNA reads TGTGCCATCAGTGAGTCTGTAGCTAGCGGGAAAGAGACCCAGTACTTC. This gives the protein CAISESVASGKETQYF.

This clonotype has a handful of counts. The V gene is TRBV7-2, the J gene TRBJ2-7; possibly TRBD1 for D (6 bases). Per germline, CDR1 SGHTA and CDR2 FQGNSA. V was shortened by 5 bases and J by 7 bases, with 27 bases between the two germline ends. This CDR3 has 17 residues. This chain's CDR3 is CASSRAGATAALSEQYF. The DNA of the CDR3 is TGTGCCAGCAGCCGAGCAGGGGCCACCGCCGCCCTGAGTGAGCAGTACTTC.

This clonotype was recorded many times. The chain employs TRBV6-2 or TRBV6-3 and TRBJ1-2, with a weak D call TRBD1 (5 bases). This CDR3 is 16 amino acids long. Trimming removed 2 bases from V and 5 bases from J, with 18 bases in between. Germline CDR1 reads MNHEY; CDR2 reads SVGEGT. CDR3 in DNA: TGTGCCAGCAGTTACCCGACCGACAGATTTGGTTATGGCTACACCTTC. Translation gives CASSYPTDRFGYGYTF.